The entry that follows covers one T cell receptor beta chain sequence. This sample was included in a study of T cells expressing NK-cell markers. Study-level information: Sequencing of TCR beta repertoires drew on sorted CD3+CD56+NKG2C+, CD3+CD56+NKG2C- and CD3+CD56-NKG2C+ T cells.

This CDR3 contains 17 residues. CDR1 is SGHAT, CDR2 FQNNGV, per germline. TCRdb reprocessed the 5' RACE reads, keeping one entry per CDR3 protein, no DNA. In all, the sample yields some 500,000 distinct CDR3 sequences. Sequencing input: blood T cells: a sorted CD56 or NKG2C T cell subset, CD4+ or CD8+ T cells, or bulk PBMC T cells (not recorded which). This clonotype originated in a woman between 45 and 65 years old in good health. The chain joins TRBV11-2 to TRBJ2-2. The CDR3 reads CASSLDLNGANTGELFF.